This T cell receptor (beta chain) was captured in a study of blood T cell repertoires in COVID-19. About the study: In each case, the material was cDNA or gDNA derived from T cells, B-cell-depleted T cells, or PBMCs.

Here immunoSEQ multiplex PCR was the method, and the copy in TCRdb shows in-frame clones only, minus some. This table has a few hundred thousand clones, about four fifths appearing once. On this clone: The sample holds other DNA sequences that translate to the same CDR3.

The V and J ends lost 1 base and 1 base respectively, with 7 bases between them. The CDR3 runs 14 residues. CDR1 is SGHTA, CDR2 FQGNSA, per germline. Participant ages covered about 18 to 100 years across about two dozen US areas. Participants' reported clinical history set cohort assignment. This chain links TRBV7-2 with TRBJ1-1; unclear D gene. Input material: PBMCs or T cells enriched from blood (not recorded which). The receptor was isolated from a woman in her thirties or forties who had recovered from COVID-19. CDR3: CASSLGRQNTEAFF. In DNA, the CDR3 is TGTGCCAGCAGCTTAGGTAGACAGAACACTGAAGCTTTCTTT.